This record covers a single TCR beta chain. Its antigen is as yet unknown. Method: immunoSEQ multiplex PCR; TCRdb's copy keeps in-frame clones and lacks some. The sample carries around 95,000 clones, approximately 90% recorded once. This sample was included in a study of T cell responses to AZD1222 COVID-19 vaccine. The CDR3 contains 12 residues. Germline V gene lookup returns CDR1 MGHDK and CDR2 SYGVNS. With 3 bases removed from V and 15 bases from J, the gap between germline ends came to 14 bases. Whole-study results and caveats: At baseline, seropositivity was found in only a handful of AZD1222 recipients. It should be noted that donors were predominantly white British and more often female, and clonal diversity was possibly underestimated. The peak T cell response came first, and repertoires were sampled only after it.

This TCR came from an adult in good health. Sequenced here: peripheral blood, sampled on day 0 of AZD1222 vaccination. V and J are TRBV25-1 and TRBJ1-4; tentatively, D is TRBD1 (6 bases). Written as DNA, the CDR3 is TGTGCCAGCAGTGAGGAACAGGGAGCGGTGTTTTTT. Translating gives CASSEEQGAVFF. The complete variable domain, with remaining parts taken from reference TRBV25-1 and TRBJ1-4, reads EADIYQTPRYLVIGTGKKITLECSQTMGHDKMYWYQQDPGMELHLIHYSYGVNSTEKGDLSSESTVSRIRTEHFPLTLESARPSHTSQYLCASSEEQGAVFFGSGTQLSVL.